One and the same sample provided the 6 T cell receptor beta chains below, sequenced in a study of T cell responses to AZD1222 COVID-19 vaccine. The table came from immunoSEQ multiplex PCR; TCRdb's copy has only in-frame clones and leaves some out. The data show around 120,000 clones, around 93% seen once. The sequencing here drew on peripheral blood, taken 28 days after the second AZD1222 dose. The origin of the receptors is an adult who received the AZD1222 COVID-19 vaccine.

The CDR3 loop is CSFRGGGLYNEQFF. The CDR3 coding sequence is TGCAGCTTCCGGGGAGGGGGGCTATACAATGAGCAGTTCTTC. This rearrangement joins TRBV29-1 to TRBJ2-1; weak D call: TRBD2 (7 bases). Germline loops: CDR1 SQVTM, CDR2 ANQGSEA. There are 14 residues in the CDR3. V was cut by 8 bases and J by 4 bases, with 18 bases left in between.

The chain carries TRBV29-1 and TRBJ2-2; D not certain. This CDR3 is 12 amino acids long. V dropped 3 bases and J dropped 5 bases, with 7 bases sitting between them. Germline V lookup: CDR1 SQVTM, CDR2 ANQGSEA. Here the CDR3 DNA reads TGCAGCGTTGACGAATGGACCGGGGAGCTGTTTTTT. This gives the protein CSVDEWTGELFF.

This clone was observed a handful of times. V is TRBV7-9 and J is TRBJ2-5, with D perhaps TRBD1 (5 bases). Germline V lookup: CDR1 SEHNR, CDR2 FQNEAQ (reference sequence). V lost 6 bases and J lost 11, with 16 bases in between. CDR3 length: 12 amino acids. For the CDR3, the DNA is TGTGCCAGCAGTAGTGGGGCCCTAGGGCAGTACTTC. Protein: CASSSGALGQYF.

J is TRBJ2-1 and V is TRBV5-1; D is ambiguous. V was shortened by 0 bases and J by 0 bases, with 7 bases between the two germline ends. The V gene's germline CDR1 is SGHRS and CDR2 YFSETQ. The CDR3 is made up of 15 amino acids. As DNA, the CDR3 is TGCGCCAGCAGCTTGGACGGGTTCTCCTACAATGAGCAGTTCTTC. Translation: CASSLDGFSYNEQFF.

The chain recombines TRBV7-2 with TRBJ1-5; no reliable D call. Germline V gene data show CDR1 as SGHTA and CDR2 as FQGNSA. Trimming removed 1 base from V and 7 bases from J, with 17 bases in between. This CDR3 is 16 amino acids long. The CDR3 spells CASSLVAGPFEQPQHF. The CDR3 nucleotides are TGTGCCAGCAGCTTAGTAGCTGGGCCTTTCGAGCAGCCCCAGCATTTT. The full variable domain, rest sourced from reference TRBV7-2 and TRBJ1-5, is GAGVSQSPSNKVTEKGKDVELRCDPISGHTALYWYRQSLGQGLEFLIYFQGNSAPDKSGLPSDRFSAERTGGSVSTLTIQRTQQEDSAVYLCASSLVAGPFEQPQHFGDGTRLSIL.

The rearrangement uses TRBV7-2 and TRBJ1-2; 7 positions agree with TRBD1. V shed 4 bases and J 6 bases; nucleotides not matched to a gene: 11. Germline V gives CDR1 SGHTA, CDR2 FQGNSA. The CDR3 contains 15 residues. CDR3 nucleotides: TGTGCCAGCAGCTCGTACGACAGGGAACAGCATGGCTACACCTTC. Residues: CASSSYDREQHGYTF.